The 11 T cell receptor beta chains presented below share a single source sample, sequenced in a study of CD8 T cells in Susac syndrome. Random hexamers primed reverse transcription of about 0.45 to 1 ug RNA. TCRdb recomputed calls from the immunoSEQ multiplex PCR reads with MiXCR, one row per CDR3 protein. There are 25,000 to 35,000 distinct CDR3 sequences in the sample; 94% occur only once, and 0.27% lies in the top ten. The material sequenced was CD8+ T cells from PBMCs. These receptors were obtained from a human donor in good health.

The chain links TRBV7-6 to TRBJ2-7; D is possibly TRBD1 (6 bases). Trimming removed 3 bases from V and 2 bases from J, with 8 bases in between. CDR1 is SGHVS and CDR2 is FNYEAQ in the germline V gene. The CDR3 is made up of 13 amino acids. The CDR3 nucleotides are TGTGCCAGCAGCTTCCGACAGGCCTACGAGCAGTACTTC. Amino acid sequence: CASSFRQAYEQYF.

V and J are TRBV3-1 and TRBJ1-2; no clear D. The V end lost 7 bases, the J end lost 1 base, and 16 bases lay between the germline ends. Looked up from germline, CDR1 is LGHDT and CDR2 is YNNKEL (reference sequence). The CDR3 has 15 residues. CDR3 region: CASTSSIFLNYGYTF. DNA for the CDR3: TGTGCCAGCACCTCTTCTATTTTTCTTAACTATGGCTACACCTTC. Based on the CDR3 plus reference TRBV3-1 and TRBJ1-2, the full variable domain is DTAVSQTPKYLVTQMGNDKSIKCEQNLGHDTMYWYKQDSKKFLKIMFSYNNKELIINETVPNRFSPKSPDKAHLNLHINSLELGDSAVYFCASTSSIFLNYGYTFGSGTRLTVV.

The chain links TRBV4-3 to TRBJ2-3; D perhaps matches TRBD2 (6 bases). V gave up 0 bases and J gave up 3 bases, with 19 bases separating them. The CDR3 has 18 residues. The germline CDR1 and CDR2 sequences are LGHNA and YSLEER. The CDR3 DNA sequence: TGCGCCAGCAGCCAAGATACTTTGGCATGGGGAGGTACAGATACGCAGTATTTT. This codes for CASSQDTLAWGGTDTQYF.

The CDR3 protein is CASSYLGQLNTEAFF. CDR3 in DNA: TGTGCCAGCAGTTACCTAGGACAGTTGAACACTGAAGCTTTCTTT. The chain has TRBV6-5 and TRBJ1-1; maybe TRBD1 (6 bases). Per germline, CDR1 MNHEY and CDR2 SVGAGI. The CDR3 spans 15 residues. The V end lost 2 bases, the J end lost 0 bases, and 10 bases lay between the germline ends.

The V and J genes are TRBV29-1 and TRBJ2-5; TRBD1 matches at 9 bases. This CDR3 is 15 amino acids long. The V gene's germline CDR1 is SQVTM and CDR2 ANQGSEA. The V segment lost 7 bases and the J segment 4 bases; nucleotides outside the gene matches: 13. The CDR3 region is CSAVVYRDRVETQYF. The CDR3 DNA follows: TGCAGCGCCGTAGTTTACCGGGACAGGGTAGAGACCCAGTACTTC.

V and J are TRBV27 and TRBJ1-2; perhaps TRBD1 as D (5 bases). The CDR3 consists of 13 residues. V was cut by 4 bases and J by 2 bases, with 8 bases left in between. Looked up from germline, CDR1 is MNHEY and CDR2 is SMNVEV (reference sequence). The chain's CDR3 is CASSSPGNYGYTF. The CDR3 DNA is TGTGCCAGCAGTTCCCCAGGGAACTATGGCTACACCTTC.

The chain links TRBV5-6 to TRBJ1-1; TRBD1 matches at 11 bases. The CDR3 has 14 amino acids. The V gene's germline CDR1 is SGHDT and CDR2 YYEEEE. V lost 0 bases and J lost 11; bases outside the gene matches: 6. In nucleotides, the CDR3 is TGTGCCAGCAGCTTGGGGACAGGGGGCGCGCAGGCTTTCTTT. Amino acid sequence: CASSLGTGGAQAFF.

The genes are TRBV13 and TRBJ1-4, with 8 bases matching TRBD1. Germline trimming cut 5 bases from V and 7 bases from J; bases unmatched to any gene: 6. CDR1 and CDR2 from the germline V gene are PRHDT and FYEKMQ (reference sequence). The CDR3 sequence is 14 residues long. CDR3 loop: CASSKRTGREKLFF. The CDR3 coding sequence is TGTGCCAGCAGCAAGAGGACAGGGCGTGAAAAACTGTTTTTT.

The J gene is TRBJ2-7, the V gene TRBV4-1, with 9 bases aligning to TRBD1. This CDR3 has 14 amino acids. Germline assignment: CDR1 MGHRA and CDR2 YSYEKL. Germline trimming cut 0 bases from V and 4 bases from J; bases unmatched to any gene: 1. This CDR3 reads CASSQEDRGYEQYF. In DNA form, the CDR3 reads TGCGCCAGCAGCCAAGAGGACAGGGGTTACGAGCAGTACTTC.

This clonotype appeared a single time. The chain couples TRBV7-2 to TRBJ1-2; 7 nucleotides match TRBD1. This CDR3 is 13 amino acids long. The V gene's germline CDR1 is SGHTA and CDR2 FQGNSA. Germline trimming cut 5 bases from V and 4 bases from J; bases unmatched to any gene: 4. The CDR3 bases are TGTGCCAGCAGCCGCGGGACAGCCTATGGCTACACCTTC. Translated: CASSRGTAYGYTF.

The genes are TRBV11-2 and TRBJ1-2, with D perhaps TRBD1 (6 bases). The CDR3 totals 13 residues. Trimming removed 8 bases at V and 4 bases at J, with 14 bases between. Germline V gives CDR1 SGHAT, CDR2 FQNNGV. The CDR3 protein is CASGEGGVYGYTF. The CDR3, as DNA: TGTGCCAGCGGCGAAGGGGGTGTCTATGGCTACACCTTC. Supplemented by reference TRBV11-2 and TRBJ1-2, the full variable domain reads EAGVAQSPRYKIIEKRQSVAFWCNPISGHATLYWYQQILGQGPKLLIQFQNNGVVDDSQLPKDRFSAERLKGVDSTLKIQPAKLEDSAVYLCASGEGGVYGYTFGSGTRLTVV.